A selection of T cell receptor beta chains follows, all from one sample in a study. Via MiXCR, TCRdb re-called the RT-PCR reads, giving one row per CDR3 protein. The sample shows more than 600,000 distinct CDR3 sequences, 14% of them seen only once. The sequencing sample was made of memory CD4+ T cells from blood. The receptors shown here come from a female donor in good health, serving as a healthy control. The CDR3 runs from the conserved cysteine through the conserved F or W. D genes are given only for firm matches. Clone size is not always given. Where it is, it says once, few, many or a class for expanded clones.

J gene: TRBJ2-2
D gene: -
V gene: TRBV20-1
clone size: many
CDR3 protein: CSAREVGRTNTGELFF
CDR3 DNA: TGCAGTGCTAGAGAAGTGGGACGGACGAACACCGGGGAGCTGTTTTTT

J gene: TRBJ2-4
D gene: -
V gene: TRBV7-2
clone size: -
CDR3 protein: CASSRPFAQKNIQYF
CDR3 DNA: TGTGCCAGCAGCCGCCCTTTTGCGCAAAAAAACATTCAGTACTTC

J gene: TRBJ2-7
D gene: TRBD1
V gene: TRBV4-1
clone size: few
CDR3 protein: CASSLNRGSSYEQYF
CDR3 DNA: TGCGCCAGCAGCCTTAACAGGGGAAGCTCCTACGAGCAGTACTTC

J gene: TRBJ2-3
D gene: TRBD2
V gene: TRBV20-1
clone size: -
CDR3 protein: CSASGTSGRTDTKYF
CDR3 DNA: TGCAGTGCTAGCGGGACTAGCGGACGCACAGATACGAAGTATTTT

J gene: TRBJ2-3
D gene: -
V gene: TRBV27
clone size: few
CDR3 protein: CASSKGGASTDTQYF
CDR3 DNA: TGTGCCAGCAGTAAAGGGGGGGCCAGCACAGATACGCAGTATTTT

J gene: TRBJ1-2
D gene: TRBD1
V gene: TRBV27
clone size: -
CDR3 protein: CASTNRGPGGYTF
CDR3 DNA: TGTGCCAGCACCAACAGGGGGCCAGGAGGCTACACCTTC

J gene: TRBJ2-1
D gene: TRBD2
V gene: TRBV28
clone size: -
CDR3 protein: CASSTSGRVYNEQFF
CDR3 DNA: TGTGCCAGCAGTACTAGCGGGAGGGTATACAATGAGCAGTTCTTC

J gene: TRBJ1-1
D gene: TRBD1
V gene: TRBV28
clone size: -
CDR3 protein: CASSLPGQGLMNTKAFF
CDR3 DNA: TGTGCCAGCAGTTTGCCGGGACAGGGACTCATGAACACTAAAGCTTTCTTT

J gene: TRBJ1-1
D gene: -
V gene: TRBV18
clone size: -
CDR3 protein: CASSPIQGRTEAFF
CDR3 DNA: TGTGCCAGCTCACCTATACAGGGACGGACTGAAGCTTTCTTT

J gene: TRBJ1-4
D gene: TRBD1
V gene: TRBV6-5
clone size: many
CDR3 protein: CASSYSMGRGREKLFF
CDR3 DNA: TGTGCCAGCAGTTACTCGATGGGAAGGGGGCGTGAAAAACTGTTTTTT

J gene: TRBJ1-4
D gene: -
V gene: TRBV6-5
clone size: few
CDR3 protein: CASSYKPRDEKLFF
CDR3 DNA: TGTGCCAGCAGTTACAAACCCCGGGATGAAAAACTGTTTTTT

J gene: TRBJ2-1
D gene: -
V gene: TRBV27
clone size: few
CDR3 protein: CASKREALGLSEQFF
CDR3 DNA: TGTGCCAGTAAAAGGGAGGCGCTGGGCCTGTCTGAGCAGTTCTTC

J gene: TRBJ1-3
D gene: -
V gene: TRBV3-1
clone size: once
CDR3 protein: CASSRGTSSSGNTIYF
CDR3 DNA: TGTGCCAGCAGCCGAGGGACGTCCAGCTCTGGAAACACCATATATTTT

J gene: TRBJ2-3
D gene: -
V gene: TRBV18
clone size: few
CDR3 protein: CASSPRGAMDTQYF
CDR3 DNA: TGTGCCAGCTCACCTCGGGGGGCGATGGATACGCAGTATTTT

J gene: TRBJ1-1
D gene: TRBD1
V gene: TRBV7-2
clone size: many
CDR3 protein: CASSLGQGARAFF
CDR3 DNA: TGTGCCAGCAGCCTGGGACAGGGGGCGCGTGCTTTCTTT

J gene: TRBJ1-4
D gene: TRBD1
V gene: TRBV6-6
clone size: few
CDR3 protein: CASRRDRENEKLFF
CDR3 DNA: TGTGCCAGCAGGAGGGACAGAGAAAATGAAAAACTGTTTTTT

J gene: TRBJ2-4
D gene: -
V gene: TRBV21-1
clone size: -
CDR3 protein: CASSTAGLDIQYF
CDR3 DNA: TGTGCCAGCAGCACCGCCGGGTTGGACATTCAGTACTTC

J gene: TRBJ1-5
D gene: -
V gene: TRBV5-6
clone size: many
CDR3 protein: CASSLYGQGILPQHF
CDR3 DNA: TGTGCCAGCAGCTTGTACGGGCAGGGTATCCTGCCCCAGCATTTT

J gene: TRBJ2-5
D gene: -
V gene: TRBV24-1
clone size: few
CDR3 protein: CATSEPRGRRETQYF
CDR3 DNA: TGTGCCACCAGTGAGCCACGGGGTAGGCGGGAGACCCAGTACTTC

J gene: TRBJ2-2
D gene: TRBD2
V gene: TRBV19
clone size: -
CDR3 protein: CASRSFAGANTGELFF
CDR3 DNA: TGTGCCAGTAGGAGCTTTGCGGGGGCGAACACCGGGGAGCTGTTTTTT

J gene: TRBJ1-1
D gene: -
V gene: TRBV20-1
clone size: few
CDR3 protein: CSAREVSRGTEAFF
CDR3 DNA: TGCAGTGCTAGAGAGGTCAGTCGAGGCACTGAAGCTTTCTTT

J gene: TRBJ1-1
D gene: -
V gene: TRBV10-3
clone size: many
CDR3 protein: CAISESTVNTEAFF
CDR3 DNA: TGTGCCATCAGTGAGTCGACGGTGAACACTGAAGCTTTCTTT

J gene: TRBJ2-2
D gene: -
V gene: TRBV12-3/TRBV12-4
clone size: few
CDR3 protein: CASSSNWANTGELFF
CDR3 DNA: TGTGCCAGCAGTTCTAACTGGGCGAACACCGGGGAGCTGTTTTTT

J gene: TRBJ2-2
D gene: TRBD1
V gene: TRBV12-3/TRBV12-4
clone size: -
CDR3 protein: CASIIGTGYTGELFF
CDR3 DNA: TGTGCCAGTATTATTGGGACAGGGTACACCGGGGAGCTGTTTTTT

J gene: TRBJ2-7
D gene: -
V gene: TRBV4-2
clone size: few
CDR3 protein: CASSQDLAGTYEQYF
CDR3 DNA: TGTGCCAGCAGCCAAGATCTGGCGGGCACCTACGAGCAGTACTTC

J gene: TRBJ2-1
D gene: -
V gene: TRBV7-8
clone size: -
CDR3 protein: CASSLEERNSAGGNEQFF
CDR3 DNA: TGTGCCAGCAGCTTAGAGGAAAGGAATTCAGCAGGAGGCAATGAGCAGTTCTTC

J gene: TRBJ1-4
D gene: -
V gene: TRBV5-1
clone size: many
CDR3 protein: CASSSRTPNEKLFF
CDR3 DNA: TGCGCCAGCAGCTCCCGGACCCCTAATGAAAAACTGTTTTTT

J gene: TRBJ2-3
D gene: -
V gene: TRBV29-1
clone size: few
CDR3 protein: CSVEGPGTDTQYF
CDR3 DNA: TGCAGCGTTGAAGGGCCCGGCACAGATACGCAGTATTTT

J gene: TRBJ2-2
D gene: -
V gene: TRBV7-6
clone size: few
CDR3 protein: CASSVVGSAGELFF
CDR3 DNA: TGTGCCAGCAGCGTAGTGGGTTCGGCCGGGGAGCTGTTTTTT

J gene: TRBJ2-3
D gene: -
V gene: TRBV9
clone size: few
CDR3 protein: CASSVTDDTQYF
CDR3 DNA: TGTGCCAGCAGCGTAACCGACGATACGCAGTATTTT

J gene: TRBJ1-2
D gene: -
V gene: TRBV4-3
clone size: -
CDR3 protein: CASSQDRIGGYGYTF
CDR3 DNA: TGCGCCAGCAGCCAAGATCGAATAGGGGGCTATGGCTACACCTTC

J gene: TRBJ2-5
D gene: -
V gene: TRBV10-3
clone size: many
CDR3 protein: CAIKGHGPQETQYF
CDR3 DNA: TGTGCCATCAAAGGACACGGACCCCAAGAGACCCAGTACTTC

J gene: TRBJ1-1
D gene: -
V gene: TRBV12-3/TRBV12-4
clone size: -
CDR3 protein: CASSLSGQERRAFF
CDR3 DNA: TGTGCCAGCAGTTTATCCGGGCAGGAACGGCGGGCTTTCTTT

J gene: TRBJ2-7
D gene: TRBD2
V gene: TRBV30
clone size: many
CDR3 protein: CAPQALAGDDEQYF
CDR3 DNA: TGTGCCCCCCAGGCACTAGCGGGAGACGACGAGCAGTACTTC

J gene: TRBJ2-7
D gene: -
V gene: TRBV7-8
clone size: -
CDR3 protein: CASTLSGQTSYEQYF
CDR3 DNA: TGTGCCAGCACCCTTTCGGGGCAGACCTCCTACGAGCAGTACTTC

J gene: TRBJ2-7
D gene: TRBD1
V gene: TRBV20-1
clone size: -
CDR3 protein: CSTGTGREQYF
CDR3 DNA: TGCAGCACCGGGACAGGGCGCGAGCAGTACTTC

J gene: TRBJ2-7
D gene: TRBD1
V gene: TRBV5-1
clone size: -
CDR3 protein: CASSRQGLNEQYF
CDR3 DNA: TGCGCCAGCAGCCGACAGGGTTTAAACGAGCAGTACTTC

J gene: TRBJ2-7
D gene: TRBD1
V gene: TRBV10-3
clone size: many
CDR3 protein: CAIRLGQGREQYF
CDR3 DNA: TGTGCCATTCGCCTGGGACAGGGGCGCGAGCAGTACTTC

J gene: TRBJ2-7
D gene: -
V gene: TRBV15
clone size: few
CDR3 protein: CATSPSTVSYEQYF
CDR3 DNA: TGTGCCACCAGTCCTTCTACTGTCTCCTACGAGCAGTACTTC

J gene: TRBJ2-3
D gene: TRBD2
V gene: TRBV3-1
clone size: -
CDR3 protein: CASSQGIAGAGDTQYF
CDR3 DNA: TGTGCCAGCAGCCAAGGAATAGCGGGAGCGGGAGATACGCAGTATTTT

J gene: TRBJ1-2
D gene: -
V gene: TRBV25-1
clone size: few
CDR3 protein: CASHRVEEGYTF
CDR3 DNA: TGTGCCAGCCACAGGGTAGAAGAGGGCTACACCTTC

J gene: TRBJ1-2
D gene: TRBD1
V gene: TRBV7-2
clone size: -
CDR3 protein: CASSFSGTGEYGYTF
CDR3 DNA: TGTGCCAGCAGCTTTTCCGGGACAGGGGAGTACGGCTACACCTTC

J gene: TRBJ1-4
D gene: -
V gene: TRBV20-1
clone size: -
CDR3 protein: CSARGIWDTENEKLFF
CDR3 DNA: TGCAGTGCTAGGGGAATTTGGGACACCGAAAATGAAAAACTGTTTTTT

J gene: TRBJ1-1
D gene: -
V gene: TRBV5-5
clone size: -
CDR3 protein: CASSKGGGGMNTEAFF
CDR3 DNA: TGTGCCAGCAGCAAGGGGGGAGGGGGTATGAACACTGAAGCTTTCTTT

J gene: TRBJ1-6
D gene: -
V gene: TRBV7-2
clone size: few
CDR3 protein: CASSYNSRSYNSPLHF
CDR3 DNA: TGTGCCAGCAGCTATAACAGTCGCTCCTATAATTCACCCCTCCACTTT